This entry lists 18 T cell receptor beta chains sequenced from one sample in a study of OX40 agonist ivuxolimab in advanced cancers. Data came from immunoSEQ multiplex PCR; TCRdb stores just in-frame clones and leaves some out. The sample shows approximately 3,500 clones, 75% to 90% of them seen only once. The sample was CD4+ or CD8+ T cells sorted from blood, taken in a trial of the OX40 agonist ivuxolimab. Receptor source: an adult with an advanced solid tumor such as melanoma, head and neck, liver or kidney cancer.

This clone was seen a few times. The chain has TRBV7-8 and TRBJ2-5; 14 nucleotides line up with TRBD2. The CDR3 has 19 amino acids. Per the germline V gene, CDR1 is SGHVS and CDR2 is FQNEAQ. Unmatched junction bases numbered 16, after V lost 5 bases and J lost 5 bases. The CDR3 reads CASSPSLGLAGVGEETQYF. CDR3 DNA: TGTGCCAGCAGCCCCAGCCTGGGACTAGCGGGAGTAGGGGAGGAGACCCAGTACTTC.

The chain joins TRBV13 to TRBJ2-1, with 10 nucleotides matching TRBD1. The CDR3 contains 16 residues. Germline loops: CDR1 PRHDT, CDR2 FYEKMQ (reference sequence). Trimming cost V 1 base and J 1 base; bases outside gene matches: 1. This chain's CDR3 is CASSLVGQGSYNEQFF. CDR3 in DNA: TGTGCCAGCAGCTTAGTGGGACAGGGGTCCTACAATGAGCAGTTCTTC.

This clone was seen only once. The rearrangement uses TRBV2 and TRBJ2-5; D might be TRBD2 (5 bases). Trimming stripped 4 bases from V and 7 bases from J, with 16 bases between. This CDR3 spans 14 amino acids. Germline assignment: CDR1 SNHLY and CDR2 FYNNEI. CDR3 DNA: TGTGCCAGCAGTGTGGGAGAGGACCTCGGGACCCAGTACTTC. Translation: CASSVGEDLGTQYF.

The chain joins TRBV7-6 to TRBJ2-1; D may be TRBD1 (5 bases). Germline lookup yields CDR1 SGHVS and CDR2 FNYEAQ. This CDR3 region has 16 residues. Trimming left V 4 bases short and J 3 bases short, with 16 bases between. This CDR3 is CASSSPDGAFYNEQFF. DNA for the CDR3: TGTGCCAGCAGCTCTCCGGATGGGGCATTCTACAATGAGCAGTTCTTC. The full variable domain, rest sourced from reference TRBV7-6 and TRBJ2-1, is GAGVSQSPRYKVTKRGQDVALRCDPISGHVSLYWYRQALGQGPEFLTYFNYEAQQDKSGLPNDRFSAERPEGSISTLTIQRTEQRDSAMYRCASSSPDGAFYNEQFFGPGTRLTVL.

The chain links TRBV29-1 to TRBJ1-1; D not certain. V lost 4 bases to trimming and J lost 1 base, with 13 bases between them. The germline CDR1 and CDR2 sequences are SQVTM and ANQGSEA. CDR3 length: 14 residues. This CDR3 reads CSVVETTGNTEAFF. The CDR3 nucleotides are TGCAGCGTTGTGGAAACGACGGGGAACACTGAAGCTTTCTTT. The variable domain in full, with the rest retrieved from reference TRBV29-1 and TRBJ1-1, is SAVISQKPSRDICQRGTSLTIQCQVDSQVTMMFWYRQQPGQSLTLIATANQGSEATYESGFVIDKFPISRPNLTFSTLTVSNMSPEDSSIYLCSVVETTGNTEAFFGQGTRLTVV.

V is TRBV30 and J is TRBJ2-2; weak D call: TRBD2 (6 bases). Trimming stripped 5 bases from V and 8 bases from J, with 18 bases between. Per the germline V gene, CDR1 is GTSNPN and CDR2 is SVGIG (reference sequence). This CDR3 has 14 amino acids. The CDR3 nucleotides read TGTGCCTGGTGGAGGGAGGAGGGTGATGGGGAGCTGTTTTTT. It codes for CAWWREEGDGELFF.

This clone is large. The rearrangement uses TRBV4-1 and TRBJ2-4; TRBD2 agrees at 13 bases. CDR3 length equals 20 residues. J gave up 3 bases and V 1 base, and 12 bases lay outside the gene matches. The V gene's germline CDR1 is MGHRA and CDR2 YSYEKL. The CDR3, as DNA: TGCGCCAGCAGCCAAGCCCCACTAGCGGGAGGGTCAGACGGCAAAAACATTCAGTACTTC. Its translation: CASSQAPLAGGSDGKNIQYF.

The chain joins TRBV4-1 to TRBJ1-1; possible D gene TRBD1, 6 bases. The germline V and J ends were trimmed by 0 bases and 3 bases, with 11 bases remaining between them. The length of the CDR3 is 15 residues. Germline V gives CDR1 MGHRA, CDR2 YSYEKL. Written as DNA, the CDR3 is TGCGCCAGCAGCCAAGAACCGGGGGCCCACACTGAAGCTTTCTTT. It encodes CASSQEPGAHTEAFF.

The CDR3 DNA is TGTGCCAGCAGCGCGGGGGTGGTAGCGGGAGGGGCAGATACGCAGTATTTT. Protein product: CASSAGVVAGGADTQYF. The chain is built from TRBV9 and TRBJ2-3; 11 positions agree with TRBD2. In germline, CDR1 is SGDLS, CDR2 YYNGEE. V lost 3 bases, J lost 4 bases, and 10 bases stayed unmatched. The CDR3 is made up of 17 amino acids.

This chain links TRBV15 with TRBJ2-7; TRBD1 is a possible D gene (6 bases). With 5 bases removed from V and 6 bases from J, the gap between germline ends came to 20 bases. Germline V gene data show CDR1 as LNHNV and CDR2 as YYDKDF (reference sequence). This CDR3 has 15 residues. CDR3 nucleotide sequence: TGTGCCACCAGCTCCGCTGGACAGTCCTTCTCCGAGCAGTACTTC. Translating gives CATSSAGQSFSEQYF.

The chain recombines TRBV5-1 with TRBJ2-6, with 10 bases identical to TRBD1. Germline CDR1 is SGHRS and CDR2 is YFSETQ. V was pared by 4 bases and J by 0 bases, with 4 bases of the junction left unmatched. The CDR3 totals 17 residues. The CDR3 is CASSKGQGSSGANVLTF. The CDR3 DNA follows: TGCGCCAGCAGCAAGGGACAGGGGAGCTCTGGGGCCAACGTCCTGACTTTC.

CDR3: CSVEVWRESTDTQYF. In nucleotides, the CDR3 is TGCAGCGTTGAAGTTTGGCGGGAAAGCACAGATACGCAGTATTTT. This chain links TRBV29-1 with TRBJ2-3; a weak D match, TRBD2 (6 bases). CDR1 is SQVTM and CDR2 is ANQGSEA in the germline V gene. The CDR3 contains 15 residues. With 1 base removed from V and 0 bases from J, the gap between germline ends came to 11 bases.

The V gene is TRBV25-1, the J gene TRBJ2-1, with a tentative D call TRBD2 (6 bases). The V gene's germline CDR1 is MGHDK and CDR2 SYGVNS. Deletions cut 5 bases from V and 5 bases from J, with 13 bases between. The CDR3 contains 14 residues. This CDR3 reads CASSPSGLNNEQFF. As DNA, the CDR3 is TGTGCCAGCAGTCCATCGGGACTCAACAATGAGCAGTTCTTC.

V usage is TRBV7-3 and J usage is TRBJ2-1, with TRBD2 identical over 7 bases. J gave up 4 bases and V 5 bases, and 8 bases lay outside the gene matches. The CDR3 length is 15 residues. Looked up from germline, CDR1 is SGHTA and CDR2 is FQGTGA. Here the CDR3 DNA reads TGTGCCAGCAGCGGGGACTATTCCCCTTACAATGAGCAGTTCTTC. Translation: CASSGDYSPYNEQFF.

J is TRBJ2-5 and V is TRBV7-8; 10 bases align to TRBD2. The CDR3 is 14 residues long. Germline CDR1 and CDR2: SGHVS and FQNEAQ. Trimming cost V 5 bases and J 3 bases; bases outside gene matches: 3. DNA of the CDR3: TGTGCCAGCAGCACTCTAGCGGGAGAAGAGACCCAGTACTTC. It encodes CASSTLAGEETQYF.

This chain connects TRBV6-5 to TRBJ1-1, with D possibly matching TRBD1 (5 bases). Germline V lookup: CDR1 MNHEY, CDR2 SVGAGI. V was shortened by 4 bases and J by 1 base, with 10 bases between the two germline ends. The CDR3 contains 14 residues. The CDR3 loop is CASSSGRGNTEAFF. The DNA of the CDR3 is TGTGCCAGCAGTTCGGGACGGGGGAACACTGAAGCTTTCTTT.

This clone has more than one count but fewer than ten. The chain joins TRBV7-6 to TRBJ2-2; unclear D gene. V shed 8 bases and J shed 6 bases, with 13 bases lying between them. The CDR3 consists of 13 residues. Germline assignment: CDR1 SGHVS and CDR2 FNYEAQ. The CDR3 sequence: CASWALSAGELFF. CDR3 bases: TGTGCCAGCTGGGCCCTTTCGGCCGGGGAGCTGTTTTTT.

Turning to this clone: The limits of the CDR3 on the DNA are not certain, so only TCRdb's listed CDR3 is given. J is TRBJ2-5 and V is TRBV29-1; the D call in the table, TRBD2, was not verified against the DNA. Germline V CDR1 and CDR2: SQVTM, ANQGSEA. The CDR3 sequence runs 14 residues, both termini included. CDR3 sequence reads: CSVGPGTSRLPGYF.